Described below is a single T cell receptor beta chain sequence and its context. These data belong to a study of T cell changes during pregnancy in multiple sclerosis. Generated by immunoSEQ multiplex PCR, the TCRdb table keeps only in-frame clones and is missing some. The sample holds fewer than 50,000 clones; approximately 94% are singletons and the top ten take around 4.7%. CDR1 is MNHNY and CDR2 is SVGAGI in the germline V gene (reference sequence). The V segment lost 0 bases and the J segment 8 bases; nucleotides outside the gene matches: 3. The CDR3 is 15 amino acids. Sample: CD8+ T cells from peripheral blood mononuclear cells, taken in the first trimester of pregnancy. This clonotype was obtained from a female donor with multiple sclerosis, enrolled in a pregnancy study. The chain uses TRBV6-6 and TRBJ1-6; 8 nucleotides agree with TRBD1. DNA for the CDR3: TGTGCCAGCAGTTACTCGGCAGGGGGCGATTCACCCCTCCACTTT. Translating gives CASSYSAGGDSPLHF.